This T cell receptor (beta chain) was recovered during a study of blood T cell repertoires in COVID-19. Unmatched junction bases numbered 5, after V lost 4 bases and J lost 4 bases. The germline V gene has CDR1 SGDLS and CDR2 YYNGEE. This CDR3 has 15 amino acids. This clone was recorded a few times. TCRdb keeps only in-frame clones here, not all; method: immunoSEQ multiplex PCR. Of about 140,000 clones in the sample, around 88% were seen once. The TCR originated in a human donor in a cohort sampled during active COVID-19. V usage is TRBV9 and J usage is TRBJ2-2, with 9 positions matching TRBD1. The sample consisted of peripheral blood. DNA of the CDR3: TGTGCCAGCAGCCCGAGACAGGGGGGCACCGGGGAGCTGTTTTTT. Translation: CASSPRQGGTGELFF.